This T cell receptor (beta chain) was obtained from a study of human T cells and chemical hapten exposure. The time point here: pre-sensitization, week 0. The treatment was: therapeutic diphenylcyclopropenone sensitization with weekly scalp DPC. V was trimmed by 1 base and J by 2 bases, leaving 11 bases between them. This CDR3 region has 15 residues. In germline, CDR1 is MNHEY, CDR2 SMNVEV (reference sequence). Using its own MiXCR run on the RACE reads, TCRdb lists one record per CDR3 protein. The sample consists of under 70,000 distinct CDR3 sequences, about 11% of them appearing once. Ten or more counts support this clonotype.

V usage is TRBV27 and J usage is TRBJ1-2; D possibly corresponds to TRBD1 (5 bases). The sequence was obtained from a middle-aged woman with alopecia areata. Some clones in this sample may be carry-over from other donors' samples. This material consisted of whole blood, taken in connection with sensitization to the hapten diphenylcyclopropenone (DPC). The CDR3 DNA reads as TGTGCCAGCAGTTTATTGGGAGGGACCAACTATGGCTACACCTTC. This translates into CASSLLGGTNYGYTF.